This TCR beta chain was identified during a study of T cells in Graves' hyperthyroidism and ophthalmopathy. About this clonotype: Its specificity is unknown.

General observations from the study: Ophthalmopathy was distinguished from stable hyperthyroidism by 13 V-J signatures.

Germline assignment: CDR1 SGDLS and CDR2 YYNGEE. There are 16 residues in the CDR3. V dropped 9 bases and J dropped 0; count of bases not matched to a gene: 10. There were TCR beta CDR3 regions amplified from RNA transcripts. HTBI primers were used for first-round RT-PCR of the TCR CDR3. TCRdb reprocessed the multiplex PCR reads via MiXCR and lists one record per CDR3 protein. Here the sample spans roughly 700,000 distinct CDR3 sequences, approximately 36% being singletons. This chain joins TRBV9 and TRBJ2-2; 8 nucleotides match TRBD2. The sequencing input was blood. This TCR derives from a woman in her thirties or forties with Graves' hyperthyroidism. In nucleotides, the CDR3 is TGTGCCACGTCGAAGAGCGGGAGACCGAACACCGGGGAGCTGTTTTTT. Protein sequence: CATSKSGRPNTGELFF.